This T cell receptor (beta chain) was obtained from a study of blood T cell repertoires in COVID-19. Study at large: COVID-19 samples from acute and convalescent phases originated in the United States, Italy and Spain.

Each recovered donor of Cohort 3 presented with two negative PCRs, clearance, or symptom resolution. In the original analysis: Nucleated cell counts were estimated from reference gene primer amplification. Method: immunoSEQ multiplex PCR; TCRdb's copy keeps in-frame clones and lacks some. V and J calls and clone size come straight from that table; D and trimming were deduced from the DNA. This table holds about 400,000 clones, about 90% found once. The receptor comes from a woman between 25 and 40 years old who had recovered from COVID-19. Sequencing input: PBMCs or T cells enriched from blood (not recorded which).

CDR3 in DNA: TGTGCCAGCTCACCACCGGCCCACAGACAAATGGCGGGTTCACCCCTCCACTTT. This translates into CASSPPAHRQMAGSPLHF. V is TRBV18 and J is TRBJ1-6, with unresolved D. The CDR3 has 18 amino acids. V was pared by 0 bases and J by 9 bases, with 21 bases between. Germline loops: CDR1 KGHSH, CDR2 LQKENI.